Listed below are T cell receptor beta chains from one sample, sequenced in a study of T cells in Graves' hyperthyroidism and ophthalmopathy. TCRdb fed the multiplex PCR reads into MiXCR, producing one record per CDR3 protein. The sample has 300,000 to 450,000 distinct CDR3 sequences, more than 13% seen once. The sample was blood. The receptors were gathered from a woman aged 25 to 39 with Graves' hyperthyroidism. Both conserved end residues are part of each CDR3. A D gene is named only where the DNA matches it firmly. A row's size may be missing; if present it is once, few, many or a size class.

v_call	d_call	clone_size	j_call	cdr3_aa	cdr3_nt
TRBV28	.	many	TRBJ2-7	CASSSPGAPPDEQYF	TGTGCCAGCAGTTCCCCGGGGGCCCCCCCGGATGAGCAGTACTTC
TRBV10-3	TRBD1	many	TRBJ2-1	CAISVNRGNEQFF	TGTGCCATCAGTGTAAACAGGGGAAATGAGCAGTTCTTC
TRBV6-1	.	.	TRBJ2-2	CASRAIFNTGELFF	TGTGCCAGCAGGGCAATTTTCAACACCGGGGAGCTGTTTTTT
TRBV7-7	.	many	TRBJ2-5	CASSFLPGTPEGETQYF	TGTGCTAGCAGCTTTCTCCCCGGGACCCCAGAGGGGGAGACCCAGTACTTC
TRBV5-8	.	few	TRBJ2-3	CASSLDPGAADTQYF	TGTGCCAGCAGCTTGGATCCGGGAGCGGCAGATACGCAGTATTTT
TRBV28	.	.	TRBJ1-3	CASSLGGQIIGNTIYF	TGTGCCAGCAGTTTAGGGGGGCAGATTATCGGAAACACCATATATTTT
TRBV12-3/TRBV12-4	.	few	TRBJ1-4	CASSLTEKLFF	TGTGCCAGCAGTTTAACTGAAAAACTGTTTTTT
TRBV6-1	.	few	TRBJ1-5	CASSQRGGNSNQPQHF	TGTGCCAGCAGCCAACGCGGCGGGAATAGCAATCAGCCCCAGCATTTT
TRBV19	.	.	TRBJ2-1	CASSSPTSSYNEQFF	TGTGCCAGTAGTTCACCCACGAGCTCCTACAATGAGCAGTTCTTC
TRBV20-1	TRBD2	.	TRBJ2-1	CSAISGSDNEQFF	TGCAGTGCTATAAGCGGGAGCGACAATGAGCAGTTCTTC
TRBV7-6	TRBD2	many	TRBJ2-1	CASSLARGSTYNEQFF	TGTGCCAGCAGCTTAGCGCGCGGGAGCACCTACAATGAGCAGTTCTTC
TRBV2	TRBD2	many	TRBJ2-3	CASSGPSGNADTQYF	TGTGCCAGCAGTGGCCCTAGCGGGAATGCGGATACGCAGTATTTT
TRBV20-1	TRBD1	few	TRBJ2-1	CSTDRGDHEQFF	TGCAGCACGGACAGGGGAGATCATGAGCAGTTCTTC
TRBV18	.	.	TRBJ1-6	CASSPRGEGSYNSPLHF	TGTGCCAGCTCACCACGAGGGGAAGGCTCCTATAATTCACCCCTCCACTTT
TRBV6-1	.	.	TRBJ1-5	CASSDTKPQHF	TGTGCCAGCAGTGATACCAAGCCCCAGCATTTT
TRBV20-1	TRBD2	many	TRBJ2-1	CSARSREGYNEQFF	TGCAGTGCTAGATCGCGGGAGGGGTACAATGAGCAGTTCTTC
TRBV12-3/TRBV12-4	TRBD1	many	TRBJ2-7	CASSFSPNRGVYEQYF	TGTGCCAGCAGTTTTAGCCCCAACAGGGGGGTCTACGAGCAGTACTTC
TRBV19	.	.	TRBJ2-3	CASSMLAANTDTQYF	TGTGCCAGTAGTATGTTAGCAGCCAACACAGATACGCAGTATTTT
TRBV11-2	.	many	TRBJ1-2	CASSFTNYGYTF	TGTGCCAGCAGCTTTACTAACTATGGCTACACCTTC
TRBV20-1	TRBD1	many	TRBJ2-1	CSATQGAGEQFF	TGCAGTGCTACCCAGGGGGCGGGTGAGCAGTTCTTC
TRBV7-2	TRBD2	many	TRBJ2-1	CASSLAVSGKAYNEQFF	TGTGCCAGCAGCTTAGCGGTTAGCGGGAAGGCCTACAATGAGCAGTTCTTC
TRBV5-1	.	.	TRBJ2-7	CASSPTTASSYEQYF	TGCGCCAGCAGCCCCACTACCGCCTCCTCCTACGAGCAGTACTTC
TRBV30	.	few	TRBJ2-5	CAWSLPGPQYF	TGTGCCTGGAGTCTCCCCGGGCCCCAGTACTTC
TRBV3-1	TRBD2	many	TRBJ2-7	CASSQDIGSGSMSTYF	TGTGCCAGCAGCCAAGATATCGGAAGCGGGAGTATGTCTACGTACTTC
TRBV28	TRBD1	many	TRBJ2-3	CASSLGDRGLVTDTQYF	TGTGCCAGCAGTTTAGGAGACAGGGGGCTTGTCACAGATACGCAGTATTTT
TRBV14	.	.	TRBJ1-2	CASSQESLRLGYGYTF	TGTGCCAGCAGCCAAGAATCGCTTCGGTTGGGCTATGGCTACACCTTC
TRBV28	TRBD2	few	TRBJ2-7	CASSLSAGGYEQYF	TGTGCCAGCAGTTTATCAGCGGGAGGCTACGAGCAGTACTTC
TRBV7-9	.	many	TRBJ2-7	CASSSNRRGVPYEQYF	TGTGCCAGCAGTTCTAACCGGCGGGGAGTCCCCTACGAGCAGTACTTC
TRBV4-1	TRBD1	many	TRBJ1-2	CASSQGQGYGYTF	TGCGCCAGCAGCCAAGGACAGGGCTATGGCTACACCTTC
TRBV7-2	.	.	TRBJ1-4	CASSLASDEKLFF	TGTGCCAGCAGCTTAGCTAGTGATGAAAAACTGTTTTTT
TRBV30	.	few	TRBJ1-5	CAWTGHPDQPQHF	TGTGCCTGGACCGGACATCCCGATCAGCCCCAGCATTTT
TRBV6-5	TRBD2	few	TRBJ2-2	CASSYLPGLAGANTGELFF	TGTGCCAGCAGTTACTTGCCGGGACTAGCGGGGGCGAACACCGGGGAGCTGTTTTTT
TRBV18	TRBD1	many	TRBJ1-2	CASSPRTGGDNYGYTF	TGTGCCAGCTCACCCCGGACAGGGGGCGATAACTATGGCTACACCTTC
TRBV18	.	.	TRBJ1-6	CASSPRSDNSPLHF	TGTGCCAGCTCACCAAGGTCAGATAATTCACCCCTCCACTTT
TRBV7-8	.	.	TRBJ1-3	CASSLTGTRSGNTIYF	TGTGCCAGCAGCTTGACGGGGACACGCTCTGGAAACACCATATATTTT
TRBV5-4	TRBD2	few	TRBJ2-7	CASSGLRTSGYEQYF	TGTGCCAGCAGCGGTCTGCGGACTAGCGGGTACGAGCAGTACTTC
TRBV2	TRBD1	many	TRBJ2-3	CASSPTGTPTDTQYF	TGTGCCAGCAGTCCGACAGGGACGCCAACAGATACGCAGTATTTT